This T cell receptor beta chain was captured by sequencing in a study of blood T cells in healthy people across ages. Study-wide points: A roughly linear fall in TCR beta diversity per million T cells was seen with increasing age.

This clonotype was observed a handful of times. The antigen is undetermined. Per-sample PBMC isolation yielded at least 6.5 million cells. A second PCR, run for about 7 to 12 cycles, used a sample-barcoded 5' primer plus a J-beta primer mix. A template-switch adaptor with 12 random nucleotides tagged each cDNA molecule. TCRdb ran MiXCR on the 5' RACE reads and lists one entry per CDR3 protein. The sample includes 1.5 million to 2 million distinct CDR3 sequences, 40% to 55% of them seen just once. V was trimmed by 8 bases and J by 1 base, leaving 13 bases between them. From germline, CDR1 is SGHRS and CDR2 YFSETQ. The CDR3 is 13 amino acids.

The gene calls are TRBV5-1 and TRBJ2-7; a possible D gene is TRBD1 (6 bases). Input material: blood. The sequence was collected from a woman aged 40 to 49 in good health. The CDR3 DNA sequence: TGCGCCAGTCAGGGGACACCGTCCTACGAGCAGTACTTC. This sequence encodes CASQGTPSYEQYF.